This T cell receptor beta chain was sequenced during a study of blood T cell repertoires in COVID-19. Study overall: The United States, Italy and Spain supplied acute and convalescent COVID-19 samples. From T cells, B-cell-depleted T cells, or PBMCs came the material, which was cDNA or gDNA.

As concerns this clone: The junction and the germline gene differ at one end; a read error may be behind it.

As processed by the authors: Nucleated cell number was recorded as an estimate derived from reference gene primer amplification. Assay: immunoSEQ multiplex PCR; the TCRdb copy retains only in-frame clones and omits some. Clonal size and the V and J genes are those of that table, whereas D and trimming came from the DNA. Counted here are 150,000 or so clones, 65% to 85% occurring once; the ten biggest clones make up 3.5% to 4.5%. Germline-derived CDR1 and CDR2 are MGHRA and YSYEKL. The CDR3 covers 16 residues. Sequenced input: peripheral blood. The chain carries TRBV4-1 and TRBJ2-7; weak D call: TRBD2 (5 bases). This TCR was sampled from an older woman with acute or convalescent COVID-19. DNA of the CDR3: TGCGCCAGCAGCCAAGGGTTATTAGCGAACTCCCACGAGCAGTACTTC. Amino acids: CASSQGLLANSHEQYF.